This T cell receptor beta chain was sequenced for a study of human CD4 T cells and Enterobacteriaceae. CDR1 and CDR2 (germline): WSHSY, SAAADI. Trimming cost V 5 bases and J 8 bases; bases outside gene matches: 9. CDR3 size: 15 residues. In its sample, this clone ranks as medium-sized. The memory gate held CD4+ cells that were not CD45RA+CCR7+CD95- naive cells, over 95% pure. Total CD4+ T cells and monocytes came from CD4/CD14 microbead positive selection. CD8+, CD14+, CD16+, CD56+, CD19+ and CD25-bright cells were excluded before sorting. Deep-level sequencing, detecting one cell in 200,000, covered ex vivo memory CD4+. Sequencing was performed with immunoSEQ multiplex PCR; in TCRdb, only in-frame clones are kept and a portion is missing. The sample comprises tens of thousands of clones, 70% to 85% of which are singletons, and around 1.5% rests with the top ten.

The clonotype originates from a human donor in good health. The genes are TRBV10-2 and TRBJ2-1; 10 bases agree with TRBD2. Sequencing used memory CD4+ T cells from blood. The CDR3 DNA is TGCGCCAGCAGTCTTCTAGCGGGAGTTGGGGATGAGCAGTTCTTC. Amino acids: CASSLLAGVGDEQFF.